This TCR beta chain was captured by sequencing in a study of cytomegalovirus exposure and HLA in healthy donors. The study's findings and limits: Analysis performed later found about 18,000 TCR beta sequences associated with HLA alleles at 0.05 false discovery rate. HLA restriction was apparent for most CMV-associated TCR beta chains in a later analysis.

Remarks on this clone: The antigen is undetermined.

The CDR3 has 13 residues. V lost 2 bases to trimming and J lost 4 bases, with 5 bases between them. In germline, CDR1 is SGHAT, CDR2 FQNNGV. PCR employed 60 Vbeta and 13 Jbeta primers. Repertoires were generated with immunoSEQ multiplex PCR, while TCRdb's copy carries only in-frame clones and drops some. Seen here are roughly 170,000 clones, around 80% observed once, and the top ten hold roughly 1.4%. This chain joins TRBV11-2 and TRBJ2-2, with a weak D call TRBD1 (5 bases). The TCR sequence derives from a woman under 40 in good health and CMV-seropositive. The sequenced material came from PBMCs. The CDR3 DNA reads TGTGCCAGCAGCTTAAGGGGCACCGGGGAGCTGTTTTTT. Its protein is CASSLRGTGELFF.